Listed below are T cell receptor beta chains from one sample, sequenced in a study of Graves' ophthalmopathy and Graves' hyperthyroidism. One entry per CDR3 protein, called by TCRdb with MiXCR from the multiplex PCR reads. The sample consists of over a million distinct CDR3 sequences, 35% to 45% of them appearing once. The sequenced sample consisted of peripheral blood or thyroid tissue (not recorded which). These receptors originate from an adult man with Graves' hyperthyroidism. Each CDR3 is given with its conserved first and last residue. D genes are given only for firm matches. Some rows have no size entry. The others give once, few or many, or a class for an expanded clone.

>.|TRBV2|TRBJ1-4|many
CASSERGARNEKLFF
>TRBD2|TRBV12-3/TRBV12-4|TRBJ2-7|many
CASSLSGGNYEQYF
>TRBD1|TRBV5-1|TRBJ2-7|many
CASSLDRQGYEQYF
>TRBD1|TRBV5-5|TRBJ1-2|many
CASRGGSANYGYTF
>.|TRBV7-9|TRBJ2-5|many
CASSYGPTKAGEYF
>.|TRBV14|TRBJ1-1|many
CASSQTRTENTEAFF
>.|TRBV19|TRBJ1-5|many
CASSIQGYHQPQHF
>TRBD2|TRBV12-5|TRBJ2-6|.
CASSATRLAGNSGADVLTF
>.|TRBV20-1|TRBJ2-5|few
CSAKRAQETQYF
>.|TRBV5-1|TRBJ1-1|many
CASSLTSGANTEAFF
>.|TRBV3-1|TRBJ1-1|.
CASSQDLGRMNTEAFF
>TRBD2|TRBV7-8|TRBJ2-2|many
CASSSLYSGHGELFF
>.|TRBV5-6|TRBJ2-5|many
CASSLGHAETQYF
>TRBD1|TRBV19|TRBJ2-5|many
CASSIDRGQDQETQYF
>.|TRBV9|TRBJ1-2|.
CASSLTGHTGYGYTF
>.|TRBV9|TRBJ1-3|many
CASSVIPPDTIYF
>TRBD1|TRBV5-5|TRBJ2-5|many
CASSPQGAETQYF
>.|TRBV30|TRBJ2-5|.
CACTSGPVVETQYF
>.|TRBV5-4|TRBJ2-3|few
CASSLADSPTQYF
>.|TRBV7-2|TRBJ2-2|.
CDSSLVGGTNTGELFF
>TRBD1|TRBV2|TRBJ2-5|few
CASLGTGEETQYF
>TRBD1|TRBV10-3|TRBJ1-2|once
CAISLQGSYGYTF
>.|TRBV2|TRBJ2-5|.
CASSDARGETQYF
>.|TRBV19|TRBJ1-5|.
CASSIQRNGNQPQHF
>.|TRBV20-1|.|.
CSGARANEQFF
>.|TRBV20-1|TRBJ1-6|.
CSTRRGNSPLHF
>.|TRBV25-1|TRBJ2-7|.
CASSELAEGTYEQYF
>.|TRBV5-6|TRBJ1-1|many
CASSLPPGLNTEAFF
>.|TRBV7-9|TRBJ1-1|.
CASSLAVWDTEAFF
>.|TRBV19|TRBJ1-1|many
CASSPRGQEAFF
>.|TRBV14|TRBJ2-5|many
CASSQALASETQYF
>.|TRBV10-3|TRBJ1-5|.
CAISRAGNQPQHF
>.|TRBV29-1|TRBJ2-5|many
CSVEWARKQETQYF
>.|TRBV7-9|TRBJ1-1|.
CASSLGKGMGTEAFF
>.|TRBV10-3|TRBJ1-2|many
CATMGDKPLSDYGYTF
>TRBD1|TRBV14|TRBJ2-7|many
CASSQGTGALEQYF
>TRBD2|TRBV20-1|TRBJ2-7|.
CSARAREGAYEQYF
>.|TRBV6-1|TRBJ2-7|few
CASSDLDAEQYF
>.|TRBV7-2|TRBJ2-7|few
CASSFRRGNSYEQYF
>TRBD1|TRBV9|TRBJ2-7|many
CASSPTDRVDYEQYF